This T cell receptor (beta chain) is drawn from a study of T cells in Graves' hyperthyroidism and ophthalmopathy. Study context: Peripheral blood was collected at initial diagnosis, before any treatment.

RNA transcripts yielded amplified TCR beta CDR3 regions. TCR CDR3 regions were first amplified by RT-PCR with HTBI primers. A single record per CDR3 protein comes from TCRdb applying MiXCR to the multiplex PCR reads. The sample lists about 560,000 distinct CDR3 sequences, 16% occurring once. Exclusion followed for patients with uncontrolled infection, other autoimmune disease, pregnancy or lactation. This clonotype was seen ten or more times. Its cognate antigen is unknown. The CDR3 totals 16 residues. Germline-derived CDR1 and CDR2 are SGHAT and FQNNGV. The junction had 7 bases not matched to a gene; V was cut back by 5 bases and J by 1 base. Broader study findings: Among clonotypes expanded in thyroid above 0.001, most were also found in blood.

The receptor's source is a woman under 30 with Graves' hyperthyroidism. Input material: blood. The V gene is TRBV11-2, the J gene TRBJ2-7; TRBD2 agrees at 11 bases. The CDR3 bases are TGTGCCAGCAGCCCTATAGCGGGGGGGCAGTCCTACGAGCAGTACTTC. Protein product: CASSPIAGGQSYEQYF.